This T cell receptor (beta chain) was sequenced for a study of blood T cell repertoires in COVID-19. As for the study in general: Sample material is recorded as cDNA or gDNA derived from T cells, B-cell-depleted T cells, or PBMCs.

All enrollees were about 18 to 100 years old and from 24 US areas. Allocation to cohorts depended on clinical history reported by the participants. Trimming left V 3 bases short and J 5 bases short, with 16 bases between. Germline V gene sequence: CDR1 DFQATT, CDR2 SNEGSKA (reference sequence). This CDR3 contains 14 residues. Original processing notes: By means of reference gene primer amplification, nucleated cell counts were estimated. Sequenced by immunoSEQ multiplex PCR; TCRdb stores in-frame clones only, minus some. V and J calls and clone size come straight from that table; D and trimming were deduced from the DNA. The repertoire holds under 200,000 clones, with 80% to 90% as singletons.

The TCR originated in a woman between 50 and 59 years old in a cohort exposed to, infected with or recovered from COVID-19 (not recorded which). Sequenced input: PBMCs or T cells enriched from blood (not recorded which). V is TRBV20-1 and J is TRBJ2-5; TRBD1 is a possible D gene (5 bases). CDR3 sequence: CSASSPLGQETQYF. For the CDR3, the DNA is TGCAGTGCTAGTAGCCCCCTGGGGCAGGAGACCCAGTACTTC.